This section outlines one T cell receptor (beta chain) sequence together with its context. This clonotype is regarded as hyperexpanded (1% or more). It has no much larger one-base neighbor in the sample; base qualities were not kept. This entry comes from a study of Japanese encephalitis immunity and Zika vaccine responses (TCRdb year 2021). Regarding the research as a whole: The included participants were given three 5.0 ug doses of alum-adjuvanted ZPIV at weeks 0, 4 and 28. For TCR sequencing, several representative participants were chosen from each pre-vaccination group, with samples at week 0 (after pre-vaccination, before ZPIV) and week 52. The stimulations used peptide pools from ZIKV structural proteins divided into flavivirus-conserved and non-conserved sets, or JEV or YFV peptides that matched the pre-vaccination. Approximately eleven participants were given two doses of JEV vaccine (IXIARO) 28 days apart, two to three months before the first ZPIV dose. Before ZPIV, around 12 participants got a single dose of YFV vaccine (YF-VAX), while 9 or 10 participants were flavivirus-naive. The study tested whether prior Japanese encephalitis virus (JEV) or yellow fever virus (YFV) vaccination shaped CD4 T cell responses to the Zika vaccine. ZIKV peptides were 15-mers overlapping by 11 residues, selected for NetMHCpan/NetMHCII-predicted epitopes with affinity below 50 nM. In addition, the TCR repertoires of a few flavivirus-naive individuals were analyzed at weeks 2, 6 and 52 after ZPIV vaccination began.

CDR1 SGHRS and CDR2 YFSETQ were looked up in the germline V gene. Spanning cysteine to phenylalanine, the CDR3 consists of 15 amino acids. Only the CDR3 part of the read is kept: 45 bases, read in frame from the first base. The junction shows trimming of 4 bases on V and 1 base on J, plus 13 bases between the germline ends. Broad study findings and their caveats: CD8 T cell responses of very low magnitude were detected against ZIKV peptide pools and were observed in only a few individuals. In JEV-pre-vaccinated donors, the repertoire richness of CD4 T cells responding to conserved ZIKV epitopes decreased significantly after ZPIV. Samples grouped by participant and showed no similarity between individuals, suggesting that no public TCRs were detected. Because there were not enough samples, the peptide pools could not be deconvoluted, which meant the specific peptides behind the cross-reactive responses went unidentified. JEV-pre-vaccinated donors showed higher repertoire similarity across time-points and stimulations than YFV-pre-vaccinated donors, indicating more clonotypes common to ZIKV and JEV stimulation. Rather than the whole vaccinated cohort, the analysis covered just a subset of trial participants, namely those who received three doses and had adequate samples.

After labeling with CellTrace CFSE, PBMCs were cultured for about six days in RPMI containing roughly 8% human serum along with peptide pools, each at approximately 1 ug/mL. Unfixed proliferating CD4 T cells were sorted on a BD FACSAria as live CD56-CD19-CD16-CD3+CD4+ CFSE-low cells. The enrolled adults were healthy, and microneutralization screening showed them to be seronegative for ZIKV, JEV, YFV, DENV and WNV. The samples were taken from a phase 1, double-blinded, randomized, placebo-controlled trial testing an alum-adjuvanted Zika purified-inactivated virus (ZPIV) vaccine. Peripheral blood mononuclear cells were isolated by standard procedure and were kept frozen in liquid nitrogen until use. Library prep was done by 5' RACE. Before sequencing, the TCRbeta libraries were pooled in proportion to the number of cells sorted for each library. Total RNA was extracted from sorted cells with RNAzol RT, and cDNA was synthesized with an oligo(dT) primer and a template-switching oligo. Using Kapa HiFi, PCR amplified the TCRbeta V-CDR3-J region between a SMARTer oligo primer and a TCRbeta constant-region primer. Illumina adaptors and sample-specific index barcodes were added in a second PCR, with HighPrep bead cleanup and a Bioanalyzer check confirming a band of roughly 650 bp. The libraries were sequenced on an Illumina MiSeq using 2x151 bp paired-end reads. Per the original workflow: An in-house Java program demultiplexed the reads, and MiXCR assigned TCRbeta annotations and counted clonotypes. Repertoire overlap was assessed with Morisita-Horn indices from the R package vegan, and UPGMA clustering and Circos plots of recurring clonotypes were generated. Shannon diversity and richness were normalized to the highest possible value given the input cell numbers, yielding values from 0 to 1. MUSCLE was used to align CDR3beta sequences, SeqinR to compute distances, and R to plot multidimensional scaling. TCRdb's own reprocessing of the public reads used fastp at Q25 and MiXCR and kept productive beta chains. Each entry merges the rows of one CDR3 protein and shows their most common DNA and genes. TCRdb's processing, not the authors' own work, is the source of the V and J calls. The sample has several hundred distinct CDR3 sequences on record, 2% of them singletons. The top ten clones comprise roughly 32% of the sample.

The clonotype originates from an adult man who received an inactivated Zika virus vaccine. The chain couples TRBV5-1 to TRBJ2-3, with a weak D call of TRBD2 (5 bases match). Sequences were derived from antigen-activated CD4+ T cells from blood, cultured, sampled during a Zika inactivated vaccine study. The DNA is TGCGCCAGCAGCGGCAGGATCGGGGGCACAGATACGCAGTATTTT. Translated, this gives CASSGRIGGTDTQYF.